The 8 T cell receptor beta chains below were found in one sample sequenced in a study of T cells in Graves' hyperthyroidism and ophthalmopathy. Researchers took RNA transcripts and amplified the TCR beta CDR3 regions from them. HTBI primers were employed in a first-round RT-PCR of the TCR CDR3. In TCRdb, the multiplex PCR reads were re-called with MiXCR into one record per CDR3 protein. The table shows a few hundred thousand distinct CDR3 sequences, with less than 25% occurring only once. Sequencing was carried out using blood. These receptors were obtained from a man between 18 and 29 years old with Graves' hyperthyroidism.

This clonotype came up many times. The CDR3 nucleotides are TGCAGCGGTACAGGGAGCCGATACACTGAAGCTTTCTTT. Translating gives CSGTGSRYTEAFF. This chain joins TRBV29-1 and TRBJ1-1, with D maybe TRBD1 (6 bases). The V end lost 7 bases, the J end lost 3 bases, and 15 bases lay between the germline ends. The germline V gene encodes CDR1 SQVTM and CDR2 ANQGSEA. The CDR3 spans 13 residues.

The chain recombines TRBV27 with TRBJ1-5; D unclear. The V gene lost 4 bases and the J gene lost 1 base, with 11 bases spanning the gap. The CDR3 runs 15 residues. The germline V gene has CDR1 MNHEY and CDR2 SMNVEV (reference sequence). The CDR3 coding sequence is TGTGCCAGCAGTTCAATTCCGAGAAGCAATCAGCCCCAGCATTTT. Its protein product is CASSSIPRSNQPQHF.

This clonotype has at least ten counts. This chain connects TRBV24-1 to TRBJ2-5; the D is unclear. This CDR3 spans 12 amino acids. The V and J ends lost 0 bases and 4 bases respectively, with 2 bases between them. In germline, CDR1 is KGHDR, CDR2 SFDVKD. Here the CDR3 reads CATSDLTETQYF. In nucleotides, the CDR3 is TGTGCCACCAGTGATTTGACAGAGACCCAGTACTTC.

CDR3 in amino acids: CASSPGPPGAPYEQYF. CDR3 sequence (DNA): TGTGCCAGCTCACCGGGCCCCCCGGGGGCTCCGTACGAGCAGTACTTC. The chain combines TRBV11-1 with TRBJ2-7; D possibly matches TRBD1 or TRBD2 (6 bases each). Germline CDR1 reads SGHAT; CDR2 reads FQDESV (reference sequence). The germline V and J ends were trimmed by 8 bases and 4 bases, with 24 bases remaining between them. The CDR3 has 16 residues.

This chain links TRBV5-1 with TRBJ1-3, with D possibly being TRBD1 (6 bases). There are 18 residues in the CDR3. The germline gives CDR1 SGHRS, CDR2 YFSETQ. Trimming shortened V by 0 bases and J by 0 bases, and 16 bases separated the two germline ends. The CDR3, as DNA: TGCGCCAGCAGCTTGGGGCCCCGTGAGGGGGACTCTGGAAACACCATATATTTT. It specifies CASSLGPREGDSGNTIYF.

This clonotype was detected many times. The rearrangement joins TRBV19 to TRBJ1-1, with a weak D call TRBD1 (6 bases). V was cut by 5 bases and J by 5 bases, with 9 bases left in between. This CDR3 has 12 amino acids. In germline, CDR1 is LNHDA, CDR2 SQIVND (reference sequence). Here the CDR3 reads CASSQGMTEAFF. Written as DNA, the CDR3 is TGTGCCAGTAGTCAGGGGATGACTGAAGCTTTCTTT.

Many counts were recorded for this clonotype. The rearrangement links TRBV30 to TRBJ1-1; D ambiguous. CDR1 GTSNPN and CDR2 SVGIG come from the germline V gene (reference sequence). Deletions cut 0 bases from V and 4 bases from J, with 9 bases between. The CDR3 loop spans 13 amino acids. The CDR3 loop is CAWSVGVFTEAFF. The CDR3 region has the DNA TGTGCCTGGAGTGTTGGGGTGTTCACTGAAGCTTTCTTT. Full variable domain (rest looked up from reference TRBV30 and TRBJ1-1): SQTIHQWPATLVQPVGSPLSLECTVEGTSNPNLYWYRQAAGRGLQLLFYSVGIGQISSEVPQNLSASRPQDRQFILSSKKLLLSDSGFYLCAWSVGVFTEAFFGQGTRLTVV.

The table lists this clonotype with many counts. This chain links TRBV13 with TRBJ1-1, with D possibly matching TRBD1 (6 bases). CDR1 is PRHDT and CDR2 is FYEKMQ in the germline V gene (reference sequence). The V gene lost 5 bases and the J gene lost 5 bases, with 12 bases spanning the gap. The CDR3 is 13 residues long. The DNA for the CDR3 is TGTGCCAGCAGCCCGGACAGAAGGACTGAAGCTTTCTTT. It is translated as CASSPDRRTEAFF.